The subject of this entry is one T cell receptor beta chain. This specimen belongs to a study of blood T cell repertoires in COVID-19. Study overall: Specimens from acute and convalescent COVID-19 originated in the United States, Italy and Spain. T cells, B-cell-depleted T cells, or PBMCs supplied cDNA or gDNA.

This CDR3 contains 13 residues. With 8 bases removed from V and 1 base from J, the gap between germline ends came to 10 bases. CDR1 and CDR2 from the germline V gene are ENHRY and SYGVKD. Under the authors' procedure: Reference gene primer amplification gave estimated nucleated cell counts. This table comes from immunoSEQ multiplex PCR, and its TCRdb copy is limited to in-frame clones, with some not included. That table supplies the V and J calls and clone size; D and trimming were determined from the DNA. The sample yields 180,000 or so clones, around 85% seen once. The genes are TRBV10-3 and TRBJ2-3; D perhaps matches TRBD2 (6 bases). Sequencing was carried out using peripheral blood. This clonotype was sampled from an elderly woman with acute or convalescent COVID-19. DNA of the CDR3: TGTGCCATCGCGGGAAGCGGCACAGATACGCAGTATTTT. It encodes CAIAGSGTDTQYF.